The 26 T cell receptor beta chains listed next were all sequenced from one sample in a study of T cells after yellow fever vaccination. TCRdb redid the calling of the 5' RACE reads with MiXCR, one entry per CDR3 protein. The sample records over 120,000 distinct CDR3 sequences, approximately 6.6% being singletons. Sequences were derived from CD4+ T cells sorted from PBMCs, sampled 10 days after the yellow fever booster vaccination. The origin of the receptors is a man in his thirties or forties who received the YFV17D yellow fever vaccine.

Ten or more counts support this clonotype. This chain connects TRBV10-3 to TRBJ2-7; TRBD2 matches 7 bases. Germline lookup yields CDR1 ENHRY and CDR2 SYGVKD. Trimming cost V 6 bases and J 5 bases; bases outside gene matches: 10. The CDR3 runs to 14 residues. The CDR3 loop reads CAIRGEGTRNEQYF. The CDR3 DNA reads TGTGCCATCAGGGGGGAGGGTACACGCAACGAGCAGTACTTC.

The table lists this clonotype with a few counts. CDR3 nucleotide sequence: TGTGCCAGCAGCCCCGGGGGGACTCAGCCCCAGCATTTT. This codes for CASSPGGTQPQHF. The chain joins TRBV6-6 to TRBJ1-5; possible D gene TRBD1, 5 bases. Trimming left V 6 bases short and J 6 bases short, with 12 bases between. This CDR3 is built from 13 residues. CDR1 and CDR2 (germline): MNHNY, SVGAGI (reference sequence).

This clonotype was recorded many times. The rearrangement links TRBV5-4 to TRBJ2-7; D gene unclear. Germline V gene data show CDR1 as SGHNT and CDR2 as YYREEE (reference sequence). The CDR3 is 14 amino acids. Between the trimmed V and J ends, which lost 0 bases and 0 bases, there was a span of 7 bases. This CDR3 is CASSLDPSSYEQYF. The CDR3 nucleotides read TGTGCCAGCAGCTTGGATCCTAGCTCCTACGAGCAGTACTTC.

This clonotype was seen a handful of times. The chain employs TRBV12-3 or TRBV12-4 and TRBJ2-3; D not resolved. CDR3 length: 15 residues. V was pared by 4 bases and J by 0 bases, with 11 bases between. CDR3 DNA: TGTGCCAGCAGTTCAGGACGGACCAGCACAGATACGCAGTATTTT. It encodes CASSSGRTSTDTQYF.

This clonotype was counted between two and nine times. The chain uses TRBV6-2 or TRBV6-3 and TRBJ1-6; no reliable D call. Germline CDR1 reads MNHEY; CDR2 reads SVGEGT. V was clipped by 4 bases and J by 14 bases, with 18 bases between them. The CDR3 has 14 residues. The CDR3 loop is CASSSTGLLFSLHF. CDR3 nucleotide sequence: TGTGCCAGCAGTTCTACCGGGCTTTTATTCTCCCTCCACTTT.

The chain combines TRBV15 with TRBJ1-4, with D possibly TRBD1 on 6 matching bases. Per the germline V gene, CDR1 is LNHNV and CDR2 is YYDKDF (reference sequence). The CDR3 consists of 16 residues. V lost 3 bases and J lost 6, with 17 bases in between. DNA for the CDR3: TGTGCCACCAGCAGGAAACTCAGGGGTTTGGATGAAAAACTGTTTTTT. It encodes CATSRKLRGLDEKLFF.

This clonotype was counted between two and nine times. This chain uses TRBV5-4 with TRBJ2-6, with 9 bases aligning to TRBD1. CDR1 and CDR2 from the germline V gene are SGHNT and YYREEE (reference sequence). V lost 4 bases to trimming and J lost 2 bases; unmatched junction nucleotides: 10. The CDR3 length is 18 residues. CDR3 nucleotide sequence: TGTGCCAGCAGCAGGAAGGACAGGGGCTTGCCTGGGGCCAACGTCCTGACTTTC. It codes for CASSRKDRGLPGANVLTF.

As for this clonotype: A much larger clone lies a single base off, so this may be a read error. Likely a read error: the CDR3 ends without its conserved phenylalanine or tryptophan. The chain has TRBV29-1 and TRBJ2-1, with TRBD2 identical over 7 bases. V was pared by 2 bases and J by 6 bases, with 4 bases of the junction left unmatched. Per the germline V gene, CDR1 is SQVTM and CDR2 is ANQGSEA. This CDR3 is 13 amino acids long. The CDR3 reads CSVERGRGNEQFS. DNA for the CDR3: TGCAGCGTTGAAAGAGGGAGGGGCAATGAGCAGTTCTCC.

This clonotype was observed at least ten times. This chain uses TRBV7-2 with TRBJ2-1; no reliable D call. V gave up 6 bases and J gave up 4 bases, with 13 bases separating them. The CDR3 consists of 14 residues. Per germline, CDR1 SGHTA and CDR2 FQGNSA. This chain's CDR3 is CASSISGKYNEQFF. CDR3 sequence (DNA): TGTGCCAGCAGTATAAGTGGGAAATACAATGAGCAGTTCTTC.

This chain's CDR3 is CSVTAGLAGDEQYF. CDR3 bases: TGCAGCGTTACAGCGGGACTAGCGGGAGACGAGCAGTACTTC. The V and J genes are TRBV29-1 and TRBJ2-7; TRBD2 agrees at 14 bases. J gave up 5 bases and V 5 bases, and 5 bases lay outside the gene matches. The germline V gene has CDR1 SQVTM and CDR2 ANQGSEA. The CDR3 spans 14 residues.

This clonotype was seen ten or more times. This sequence joins TRBV2 and TRBJ2-5; TRBD1 aligns across 8 bases. From germline, CDR1 is SNHLY and CDR2 FYNNEI. The CDR3 sequence is 13 residues long. V trimming: 7 bases; J trimming: 6 bases; junction bases outside the gene matches: 7. The CDR3 DNA follows: TGTGCCAGCACCGCAGACAGGGGTCAGACCCAGTACTTC. As protein: CASTADRGQTQYF.

Regarding this clonotype: A single base separates this from a much larger clone, so it may be a read error. The genes are TRBV14 and TRBJ2-7; TRBD1 agrees at 9 bases. CDR3 size: 16 residues. The germline gives CDR1 SGHDN, CDR2 FVKESK. The CDR3 DNA sequence: TGTACCAGCCGCCAGGGTGGACAGGGGAATTCCTACGAGCAGTACTTC. Its translation is CTSRQGGQGNSYEQYF.

This clonotype was found many times. The chain joins TRBV9 to TRBJ2-5; possible D gene TRBD1, 6 bases. Trimming shortened V by 0 bases and J by 1 base, and 10 bases separated the two germline ends. The CDR3 contains 15 residues. CDR1 is SGDLS, CDR2 YYNGEE, per germline. CDR3 region: CASSVAGRGQETQYF. CDR3 DNA sequence: TGTGCCAGCAGCGTAGCGGGCAGGGGCCAAGAGACCCAGTACTTC.

This clonotype was detected ten times or more. The chain has TRBV7-6 and TRBJ2-5; the match to TRBD1 covers 10 bases. The CDR3 is made up of 16 amino acids. CDR1 and CDR2 (germline): SGHVS, FNYEAQ. J lost 5 bases, V lost 2 bases, and 8 bases had no gene match. In nucleotides, the CDR3 is TGTGCCAGCAGCTTATTAGGACAGGGGGGCCGGGAGACCCAGTACTTC. Its translation: CASSLLGQGGRETQYF.

This clonotype has at least ten counts. This chain uses TRBV7-8 with TRBJ1-1; a possible D gene is TRBD1 (6 bases). Germline V CDR1 and CDR2: SGHVS, FQNEAQ. The CDR3 is 15 residues long. V lost 0 bases, J lost 5 bases, and 13 bases lay in between. CDR3 sequence reads: CASSLAWGPGTEAFF. The CDR3 DNA follows: TGTGCCAGCAGCTTAGCGTGGGGGCCAGGAACTGAAGCTTTCTTT.

This clonotype has a count of ten or more. The chain couples TRBV27 to TRBJ2-7; D is undetermined. CDR3 size: 12 residues. Germline CDR1 is MNHEY and CDR2 is SMNVEV (reference sequence). V lost 5 bases, J lost 9 bases, and 14 bases lay in between. The CDR3 DNA follows: TGTGCCAGCAGTACCTACCCTTTTGGGCAGTACTTC. Amino acids: CASSTYPFGQYF.

This clonotype appeared many times. The rearrangement links TRBV28 to TRBJ2-7; no definite D call. This CDR3 has 12 amino acids. V dropped 2 bases and J dropped 3 bases, with 5 bases sitting between them. Germline CDR1 is MDHEN and CDR2 is SYDVKM. CDR3 coding DNA: TGTGCCAGCAGTTTACTTTTCTACGAGCAGTACTTC. Translated, it gives CASSLLFYEQYF.

This clonotype was observed at least ten times. The chain recombines TRBV12-3 or TRBV12-4 with TRBJ2-7, with TRBD1 identical over 7 bases. CDR3 length equals 13 residues. V was pared by 6 bases and J by 6 bases, with 8 bases of the junction left unmatched. The CDR3 DNA sequence: TGTGCCAGCAGGCAACAGGGGAACGGCGAGCAGTACTTC. Translation: CASRQQGNGEQYF.

The sample holds many counts of this clonotype. The V and J genes are TRBV27 and TRBJ2-1; D is uncertain. Germline values: CDR1 MNHEY, CDR2 SMNVEV (reference sequence). This CDR3 has 15 amino acids. V lost 0 bases and J lost 0, with 6 bases in between. The CDR3: CASSLSLHSYNEQFF. The CDR3 coding sequence is TGTGCCAGCAGTTTATCCCTCCACTCCTACAATGAGCAGTTCTTC.

Many counts were recorded for this clonotype. The chain uses TRBV7-9 and TRBJ2-1; 11 bases are a match to TRBD2. Germline CDR1 is SEHNR and CDR2 is FQNEAQ (reference sequence). After removal of 5 bases from V and 6 bases from J, the junction contained 6 bases not matched to a gene. The CDR3 covers 15 residues. CDR3 nucleotides: TGTGCCAGCAGCCTGGGGACTAGCGGATCCAATGAGCAGTTCTTC. Translating gives CASSLGTSGSNEQFF.

This clonotype was picked up many times. The V call is TRBV20-1, the J call TRBJ1-5; perhaps TRBD1 as D (5 bases). The germline CDR1 and CDR2 sequences are DFQATT and SNEGSKA (reference sequence). The CDR3 has 13 amino acids. V lost 6 bases and J 6 bases, leaving 15 bases between the germline ends. The CDR3 region is CSAGGAGTQPQHF. The CDR3 region has the DNA TGCAGTGCGGGTGGGGCAGGGACTCAGCCCCAGCATTTT.

This clonotype showed up many times. The gene calls are TRBV9 and TRBJ2-7; a possible D gene is TRBD1 (7 bases). CDR3 length equals 13 residues. Germline V CDR1 and CDR2: SGDLS, YYNGEE. Deletions cut 8 bases from V and 4 bases from J, with 16 bases between. In DNA, the CDR3 is TGTGCCAGGGTGGGGGGACAGCGTTACGAGCAGTACTTC. This gives the protein CARVGGQRYEQYF.

V gene TRBV4-2 combines with J gene TRBJ1-1; the D gene is possibly TRBD1 (6 bases). Trimming stripped 4 bases from V and 3 bases from J, with 15 bases between. CDR1 and CDR2 (germline): LGHNA, YNFKEQ. The CDR3 consists of 15 residues. The CDR3 reads CASSPRVGGDTEAFF. The CDR3 nucleotides read TGTGCCAGCAGCCCTAGGGTGGGGGGCGACACTGAAGCTTTCTTT.

With respect to this clonotype: It may be a read error: a sequence one base away is much more abundant. This sequence joins TRBV28 and TRBJ2-7; 12 positions match TRBD2. The length of the CDR3 is 16 residues. CDR1 is MDHEN, CDR2 SYDVKM, per germline. The CDR3 DNA follows: TGTGGCAGCTCCTCAAGACTAGCGGGAGATGCCTACGAGCAGTACTTC. Amino acid sequence: CGSSSRLAGDAYEQYF.

This clonotype showed up many times. The chain is built from TRBV12-3 or TRBV12-4 and TRBJ2-3, with 7 bases aligning to TRBD1. The CDR3 totals 15 residues. The trim removed 5 bases at V and 4 bases at J, leaving 9 bases unmatched. CDR3 nucleotide sequence: TGTGCCAGCAGTATACAGGGGTATGGCTCAGATACGCAGTATTTT. The encoded protein is CASSIQGYGSDTQYF.

This clonotype was seen many times. V gene TRBV19 combines with J gene TRBJ2-3; D not resolved. Germline V gene sequence: CDR1 LNHDA, CDR2 SQIVND (reference sequence). The CDR3 length is 13 residues. V gave up 4 bases and J gave up 7 bases, with 12 bases separating them. CDR3 region: CASSTSLGYTQYF. The CDR3 DNA is TGTGCCAGTAGTACATCCCTCGGGTATACGCAGTATTTT.